Listed below are T cell receptor beta chains from one sample, sequenced in a study of cytomegalovirus exposure and HLA in healthy donors. The protocol was immunoSEQ multiplex PCR, while the TCRdb copy is restricted to in-frame clones and leaves out a portion. The data contain 90,000 to 100,000 clones, approximately 76% of them singletons. Input material: PBMCs. These receptors all come from a woman aged 55 to 70 in good health and CMV-seropositive. The conserved cysteine and the conserved F or W are not part of the CDR3 here.

v_call,j_call,cdr3_aa
TRBV5-4,TRBJ1-5,ASSLSVNQPQH
TRBV27,TRBJ2-5,ASSTQAEPKTQY
TRBV9,TRBJ2-7,ASSGGMGFTYEQY
TRBV30,TRBJ2-1,AWGQSAGGQF
TRBV28,TRBJ2-7,ASTAQNYEQY
TRBV27,TRBJ1-2,ASSLSYSNGYT
TRBV29-1,TRBJ2-1,SVVSSGISYNEQF
TRBV4-2,TRBJ1-3,ASSQDAGRGYGNTIY
TRBV7-9,TRBJ2-5,ASSLATSGQETQY
TRBV11-2,TRBJ1-1,ASSIKIMNTEAF
TRBV5-1,TRBJ2-7,ASSLLQGYEQY
TRBV5-4,TRBJ1-3,ASSPDRGRGNTIY
TRBV27,TRBJ1-2,ASSSYRDRAVYGYT
TRBV5-1,TRBJ1-3,ASSWTGQTGNTIY
TRBV15,-,ATSNLDRGYEQY
TRBV27,TRBJ2-1,ASTSLGRKDEQF
TRBV5-8,TRBJ2-7,ASSLAERGGYEQY
TRBV14,TRBJ1-2,ASSPDRRQGYT
TRBV19,TRBJ2-1,ATVAGSEYNEQF
TRBV2,TRBJ2-3,ASSEARGRADTQY
TRBV9,TRBJ1-1,ASSPDSLNTEAF
TRBV7-9,TRBJ2-1,ASSVSGLSYNEQF
TRBV6-5,TRBJ1-5,ASSSTIENQPQH
TRBV21-1,-,ASSKGTPSGCYEQY
TRBV19,TRBJ2-3,ASSNHRGQFADTQY
TRBV11-2,TRBJ2-2,ASSPLRSTGELF
TRBV4-2,TRBJ1-2,ASSLTSTGRDYGYT
TRBV28,TRBJ2-1,ASTLGLAGPF
TRBV6-1,TRBJ2-7,ASSVRLAGPPEQY
TRBV28,TRBJ1-1,ASSLIGGQTEAF
TRBV29-1,TRBJ1-2,SVDQGSYGYT
TRBV4-1,TRBJ1-5,ASSQAPSGNQPQH
TRBV6-6,TRBJ1-2,ASSRTGARYGYT
TRBV6-6,TRBJ1-1,ASSLLRWNTEAF